What follows is one T cell receptor beta chain and its context. Its antigen remains undetermined. Base qualities were left out, and no much larger clone turns up one base away. This specimen belongs to a study of neoadjuvant anti-PD-1 for oral cavity cancer (dated by TCRdb to the early 2020s). About the investigation overall: Before undergoing curative-intent surgical resection, most patients got three to four biweekly nivolumab doses at 3 mg/kg. A fourth nivolumab dose was given around day 43 to patients without progression, and definitive surgical resection was performed in those patients on days 50-56. Responders were defined as patients with complete response, partial response or stable disease by RECIST 1.1; non-responders were defined as patients with progression. There were some 13 patients in the parent correlative cohort, and the response rate was 33%.

The full study reports these points: After neoadjuvant nivolumab, T cell clonality (Gini index) in PBMCs was significantly higher in non-responders than in responders. A higher pretreatment blood Treg/Th17 ratio correlated with both higher pretreatment blood TCRbeta clonality and lower post-treatment tumor TCRbeta clonality. TCR analyses included only a few patients per response group, and the authors called for larger cohorts for validation.

According to the study, the label for this sample's time point signals: after neoadjuvant nivolumab, at surgical resection. Patients had been newly diagnosed with stage II-IVA oral cavity squamous cell carcinoma, and no prior systemic or radiation treatment had been given to the patients. The cohort consisted of patients with HPV-negative, locally advanced oral cavity squamous cell carcinoma. Peripheral blood mononuclear cells were analyzed directly and were not maintained or expanded in culture. The samples were drawn from a longitudinal correlative study tied to a single-arm phase II trial testing neoadjuvant nivolumab in oral cavity squamous cell carcinoma. Genomic DNA-based TCRbeta sequencing was performed on subject-matched pre- and post-treatment PBMCs and tumors from three responders and three non-responders. Peripheral blood mononuclear cells were collected before nivolumab treatment and were collected again after treatment, at the time of surgery. The Maxwell RSC DNA from Cells kit was used to extract genomic DNA from PBMCs.

CDR1 is given as MNHEY and CDR2 as SVGAGI, both from the germline V gene. At the junction V is shortened by 2 bases and J by 7 bases, with 11 bases in between. The CDR3 contains 13 residues, cysteine and phenylalanine counted. The entry retains the CDR3 DNA only, 39 bases that are in frame from base 1. For deep sequencing, PBMC libraries mostly used around 500 ng of input genomic DNA, with six replicates for each sample. TCRbeta libraries were prepared with the immunoSEQ hsTCRbeta kit according to the manufacturer's instructions. An Illumina NovaSeq 6000 S4 flow cell was used to sequence the final libraries, which had first been combined to 3 nM. Under the source paper's analysis protocol: Raw data preprocessing and quality control were performed with the immunoSEQ Analyzer. The analysis was limited to productive rearrangements, and each clonotype was defined by a unique CDR3 amino acid sequence. Repertoire clonality was estimated as the Gini-Simpson index, computed with the R package tcR. Student's t test was used to compare Gini indices, while Pearson correlation assessed associations with tumor size change. TCRdb re-hosts the immuneACCESS table, in-frame sequences only. Its copies lack some clones; in the studies checked, an unresolved V gene accounts for under half of them, and the cause for the rest is not known. V, J and clone size derive from that table, while D and trimming were established from the DNA sequence. Recorded for this sample are more than 12,000 clones; 65% to 80% of them occurred a single time. The biggest ten clones account for 3.2% of the sample.

The sequence links TRBV6-5 to TRBJ1-2; possibly the D gene is TRBD1, per 6 matching bases. This clonotype was sampled from a person aged 40-85 years with oral cavity squamous cell carcinoma. The sample was PBMCs, taken after nivolumab (anti-PD-1) treatment. The DNA reads TGTGCCAGCAGTTACGGGGGCAGGGCTGGCTACACCTTC. Translated, it reads CASSYGGRAGYTF.